This TCR beta chain was sequenced in a study of cytomegalovirus exposure and HLA in healthy donors. About the research overall: HLA-typed donors were the source of approximately 85 million unique TCRs held in an early data release.

With 60 Vbeta and 13 Jbeta primers, the PCR was carried out. Only in-frame clones appear in the TCRdb table, and some are missing; sequencing was by immunoSEQ multiplex PCR. Seen here are 100,000 to 150,000 clones, about 70% observed once, and the top ten hold approximately 7.2%. This CDR3 comprises 14 residues. Deletions cut 2 bases from V and 4 bases from J, with 12 bases between. Germline values: CDR1 MDHEN, CDR2 SYDVKM. In regard to this clone: As yet, its antigen is unknown.

Study-wide results and caveats: Cytomegalovirus-associated TCR beta chains were listed, numbering 150 to 200. Solely CMV serostatus was available to characterize immune exposure. Being indistinguishable, some V segments were excluded, TRBV6-2 and TRBV6-3 among them.

The chain couples TRBV28 to TRBJ2-7; tentative D call: TRBD1 (7 bases). Source material: PBMCs. This receptor was taken from a male donor in good health and CMV-seronegative. CDR3 sequence (DNA): TGTGCCAGCAGTTTACCAGGGGGGTTTTACGAGCAGTACTTC. It codes for CASSLPGGFYEQYF.